What follows is one T cell receptor beta chain and its context. Other DNA sequences in this sample translate to the same CDR3. Per the germline V gene, CDR1 is SGHTA and CDR2 is FQGNSA. This CDR3 region has 15 residues. V shed 3 bases and J 1 base; nucleotides not matched to a gene: 4. These data are taken from a study of blood T cell repertoires in COVID-19. About the study: PBMCs, B-cell-depleted T cells, or T cells provided the cDNA or gDNA that made up the material.

Data came from immunoSEQ multiplex PCR; TCRdb stores just in-frame clones and leaves some out. This sample carries more than 300,000 clones, roughly 86% of them seen once, and the ten largest clones take 7.3%. The TCR sequence derives from an older woman with COVID-19, enrolled during active disease. Specimen: peripheral blood. This chain links TRBV7-2 with TRBJ2-7, with 9 positions matching TRBD1. Here the CDR3 DNA reads TGTGCCAGCAGCTTGGGACAGGGATTATCCTACGAGCAGTACTTC. Encoded protein: CASSLGQGLSYEQYF.